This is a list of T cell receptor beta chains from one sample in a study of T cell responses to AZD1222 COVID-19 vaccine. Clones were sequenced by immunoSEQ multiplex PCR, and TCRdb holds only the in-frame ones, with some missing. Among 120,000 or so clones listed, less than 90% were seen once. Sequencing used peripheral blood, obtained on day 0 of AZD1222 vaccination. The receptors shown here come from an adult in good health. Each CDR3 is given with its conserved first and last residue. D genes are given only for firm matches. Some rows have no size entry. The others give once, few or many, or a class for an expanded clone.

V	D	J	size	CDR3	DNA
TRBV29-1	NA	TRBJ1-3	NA	CSVLPDGASGNTIYF	TGCAGCGTTCTACCCGACGGGGCCTCTGGAAACACCATATATTTT
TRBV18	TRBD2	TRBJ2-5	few	CASSTGLAETQYF	TGTGCCAGCTCAACGGGACTAGCAGAGACCCAGTACTTC
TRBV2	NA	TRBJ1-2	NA	CASTKPGVADYGYTF	TGTGCCAGCACCAAACCGGGAGTGGCGGACTATGGCTACACCTTC
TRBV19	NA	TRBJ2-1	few	CASSIMESSYNEQFF	TGTGCCAGTAGTATTATGGAAAGCTCCTACAATGAGCAGTTCTTC
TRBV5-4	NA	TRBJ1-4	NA	CASSVTAANEKLFF	TGTGCCAGCAGCGTGACGGCGGCTAATGAAAAACTGTTTTTT
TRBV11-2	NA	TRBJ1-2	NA	CASSLEPYGYTF	TGTGCCAGCAGCTTAGAACCTTATGGCTACACCTTC
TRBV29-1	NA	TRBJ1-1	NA	CSVLSMREDTEAFF	TGCAGCGTTTTATCTATGAGGGAGGACACTGAAGCTTTCTTT
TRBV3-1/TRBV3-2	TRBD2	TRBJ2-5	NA	CASSQVSKIAGFQETQYF	TGTGCCAGCAGCCAAGTAAGCAAAATAGCGGGGTTTCAAGAGACCCAGTACTTC
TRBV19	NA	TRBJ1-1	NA	CASSNYQAEAFF	TGTGCCAGTAGTAATTACCAAGCAGAAGCTTTCTTT
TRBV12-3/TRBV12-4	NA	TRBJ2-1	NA	CASNQYNEQFF	TGTGCCAGCAACCAGTACAATGAGCAGTTCTTC
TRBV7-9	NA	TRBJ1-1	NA	CASSSAGRNTEAFF	TGTGCCAGCAGCTCCGCGGGGAGGAACACTGAAGCTTTCTTT
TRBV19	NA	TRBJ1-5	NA	CATTDSSNQPQHF	TGTGCCACTACGGACAGTAGCAATCAGCCCCAGCATTTT
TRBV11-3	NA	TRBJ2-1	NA	CASSLVGSSYNEQFF	TGTGCCAGCAGCTTAGTGGGGTCATCCTACAATGAGCAGTTCTTC
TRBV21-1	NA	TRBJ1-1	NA	CASSNEGDAAFF	TGTGCCAGCAGCAATGAGGGGGATGCAGCTTTCTTT
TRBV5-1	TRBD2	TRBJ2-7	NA	CASSLSGRVYEQYF	TGCGCCAGCAGCTTGAGCGGGAGAGTCTACGAGCAGTACTTC
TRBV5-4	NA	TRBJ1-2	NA	CASSSGGTPYYGYTF	TGTGCCAGCAGCTCGGGGGGGACACCTTACTATGGCTACACCTTC
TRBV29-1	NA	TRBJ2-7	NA	CSVVGGGGEQYF	TGCAGCGTTGTTGGGGGAGGGGGCGAGCAGTACTTC
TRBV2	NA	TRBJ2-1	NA	CASSVGLSQFF	TGTGCCAGCAGTGTAGGATTGTCGCAGTTCTTC
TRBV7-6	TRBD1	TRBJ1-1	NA	CASRRGLGGSTEAFF	TGTGCCAGCAGGAGGGGGCTGGGGGGCAGCACTGAAGCTTTCTTT
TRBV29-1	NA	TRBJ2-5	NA	CSVVRGLGETQYF	TGCAGCGTTGTCCGGGGGCTGGGGGAGACCCAGTACTTC
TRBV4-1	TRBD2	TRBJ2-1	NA	CASSQKPTIAGETYNEQFF	TGCGCCAGCAGCCAAAAGCCCACAATAGCGGGAGAAACCTACAATGAGCAGTTCTTC
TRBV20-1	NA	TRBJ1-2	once	CSASNRDLDGYTF	TGCAGTGCTAGTAATAGGGACCTAGATGGCTACACCTTC
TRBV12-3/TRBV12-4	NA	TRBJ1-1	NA	CAILGAGWTEAFF	TGTGCCATTTTAGGGGCCGGGTGGACTGAAGCTTTCTTT
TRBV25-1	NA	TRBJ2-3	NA	CASSPGRGRTSTDTQYF	TGTGCCAGCAGTCCCGGGCGGGGAAGGACTAGCACAGATACGCAGTATTTT
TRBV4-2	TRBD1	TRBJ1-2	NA	CASSRNRGNYGYTF	TGTGCCAGCAGCCGAAACAGGGGGAACTATGGCTACACCTTC
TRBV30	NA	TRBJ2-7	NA	CAWSPDRQYEQYF	TGTGCCTGGAGTCCCGACAGACAGTACGAGCAGTACTTC
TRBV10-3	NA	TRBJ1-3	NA	CAISVNAGNTIYF	TGTGCCATCAGTGTCAATGCCGGAAACACCATATATTTT
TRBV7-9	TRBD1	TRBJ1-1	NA	CASSFIQGTEAFF	TGTGCCAGCAGCTTTATACAGGGGACCGAAGCTTTCTTT
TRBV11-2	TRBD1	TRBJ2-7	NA	CASSYDRGSEQYF	TGTGCCAGCAGCTACGACAGGGGTTCGGAGCAGTACTTC
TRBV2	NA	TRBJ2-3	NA	CASSEGGLMTDTQYF	TGTGCCAGCAGTGAAGGAGGACTTATGACAGATACGCAGTATTTT
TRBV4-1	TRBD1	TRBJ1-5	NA	CASSQEGGTGSYSNQPQHF	TGCGCCAGCAGCCAAGAGGGGGGGACAGGGAGTTATAGCAATCAGCCCCAGCATTTT
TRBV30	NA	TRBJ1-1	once	CAWSPGRDTTEAFF	TGTGCCTGGAGTCCCGGTCGGGACACAACTGAAGCTTTCTTT
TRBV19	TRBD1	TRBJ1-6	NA	CASSMGQASPLHF	TGTGCCAGTAGTATGGGACAGGCCTCACCCCTCCACTTT
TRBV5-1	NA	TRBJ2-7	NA	CASSFVAETYEQYF	TGCGCCAGCAGCTTTGTGGCAGAGACGTACGAGCAGTACTTC
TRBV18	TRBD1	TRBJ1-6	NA	CASSPQGAGYNSPLHF	TGTGCCAGCTCACCACAGGGGGCCGGGTATAATTCACCCCTCCACTTT
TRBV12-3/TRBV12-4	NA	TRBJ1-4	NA	CASRDPNEKLFF	TGTGCCAGCCGGGATCCTAATGAAAAACTGTTTTTT
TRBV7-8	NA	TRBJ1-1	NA	CASSLVVQGGTEAFF	TGTGCCAGCAGCTTAGTGGTACAGGGAGGAACTGAAGCTTTCTTT
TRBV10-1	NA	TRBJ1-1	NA	CASSEQGYTEAFF	TGCGCCAGCAGTGAACAGGGTTACACTGAAGCTTTCTTT
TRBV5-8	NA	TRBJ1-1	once	CASSLPLGRSNTEAFF	TGTGCCAGCAGCTTGCCCCTGGGACGCAGTAACACTGAAGCTTTCTTT
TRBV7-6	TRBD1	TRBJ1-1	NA	CASSFDGTGRTEAFF	TGTGCCAGCAGTTTCGACGGGACAGGCCGCACTGAAGCTTTCTTT
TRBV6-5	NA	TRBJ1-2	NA	CASQENYGYTF	TGTGCCAGTCAGGAAAACTATGGCTACACCTTC
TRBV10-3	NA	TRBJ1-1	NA	CAISEFPGMNTEAFF	TGTGCCATCAGTGAGTTCCCGGGGATGAACACTGAAGCTTTCTTT
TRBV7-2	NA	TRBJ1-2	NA	CASSRGRLTNYGYTF	TGTGCCAGCAGCAGAGGACGGTTGACTAACTATGGCTACACCTTC
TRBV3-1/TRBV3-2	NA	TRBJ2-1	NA	CASSQDPRVSYNEQFF	TGTGCCAGCAGCCAAGATCCCAGGGTCTCCTACAATGAGCAGTTCTTC
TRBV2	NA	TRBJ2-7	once	CAIQAGGAYEQYF	TGTGCCATCCAAGCGGGTGGGGCCTACGAGCAGTACTTC
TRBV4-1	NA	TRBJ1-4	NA	CASSQVWTNEKLFF	TGCGCCAGCAGCCAAGTTTGGACTAATGAAAAACTGTTTTTT
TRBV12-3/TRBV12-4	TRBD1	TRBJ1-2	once	CASSGGTAYGYTF	TGTGCCAGCAGCGGCGGGACAGCCTATGGCTACACCTTC
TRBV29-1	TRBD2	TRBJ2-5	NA	CSVGLAGVGWETQYF	TGCAGCGTTGGACTAGCGGGGGTGGGCTGGGAGACCCAGTACTTC
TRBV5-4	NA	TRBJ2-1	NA	CASSLALTTSNEQFF	TGTGCCAGCAGCTTGGCCTTGACCACATCCAATGAGCAGTTCTTC
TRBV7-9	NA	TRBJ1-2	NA	CASSLVGFYGYTF	TGTGCCAGCAGCTTGGTGGGTTTTTATGGCTACACCTTC
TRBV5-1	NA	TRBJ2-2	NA	CASSFEGGTGELFF	TGCGCCAGCAGCTTTGAGGGGGGCACCGGGGAGCTGTTTTTT
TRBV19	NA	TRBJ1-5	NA	CASKGGGDHQPQHF	TGTGCCAGTAAGGGGGGAGGAGATCATCAGCCCCAGCATTTT
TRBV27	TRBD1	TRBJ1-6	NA	CASSLSFRTGGNNSPLHF	TGTGCCAGCAGTTTATCGTTTCGGACAGGGGGGAATAATTCACCCCTCCACTTT